This T cell receptor beta chain was captured in a study of T cell changes during pregnancy in multiple sclerosis. The V and J ends lost 6 bases and 10 bases, in that order; junction bases with no gene match: 9. The germline V gene encodes CDR1 MNHEY and CDR2 SMNVEV (reference sequence). The CDR3 totals 13 residues. Clones were read by immunoSEQ multiplex PCR, and TCRdb kept only the in-frame ones, dropping some. The sample has 80,000 or so clones, about 90% seen once; the top ten hold 1.4%. The sequencing here drew on peripheral blood, taken before pregnancy. The chain recombines TRBV27 with TRBJ2-1; 7 bases align to TRBD2. This TCR derives from a female donor with multiple sclerosis, enrolled in a pregnancy study. The DNA for the CDR3 is TGTGCCAGCAGCCCCTTCGGGGGAGGGGAGCAGTTCTTC. It specifies CASSPFGGGEQFF.